A single sample gave rise to the 19 T cell receptor beta chains below, sequenced in a study of identical twins' blood T cells. TCRdb used MiXCR to reprocess the 5' RACE reads, holding one entry per CDR3 protein. This table has roughly 380,000 distinct CDR3 sequences, roughly 28% appearing once. Sequences were obtained from PBMCs. These receptors originate from a woman aged 18 to 50 in good health.

In this sample, this clonotype turned up a few times. The chain recombines TRBV6-5 with TRBJ1-1; 10 bases align to TRBD1. Per the germline V gene, CDR1 is MNHEY and CDR2 is SVGAGI. Losses at the gene ends were 5 bases for V and 5 bases for J; bases not matched to a gene: 8. CDR3 size: 15 residues. CDR3 region: CASSPSGTGVTEAFF. The DNA for the CDR3 is TGTGCCAGCAGTCCCTCGGGGACAGGGGTGACTGAAGCTTTCTTT.

This clonotype was seen only a few times. The chain is built from TRBV29-1 and TRBJ1-1; 9 nucleotides align to TRBD1. J was trimmed by 0 bases and V by 6 bases; bases with no gene match: 11. This CDR3 spans 16 amino acids. Germline V gives CDR1 SQVTM, CDR2 ANQGSEA. The CDR3, as DNA: TGCAGCGTACCCAAGGGACAGGGCCTCATGAACACTGAAGCTTTCTTT. It encodes CSVPKGQGLMNTEAFF. The whole variable domain, remainder taken from reference TRBV29-1 and TRBJ1-1, is SAVISQKPSRDICQRGTSLTIQCQVDSQVTMMFWYRQQPGQSLTLIATANQGSEATYESGFVIDKFPISRPNLTFSTLTVSNMSPEDSSIYLCSVPKGQGLMNTEAFFGQGTRLTVV.

There are a few counts of this clonotype. CDR3 in DNA: TGTGCCAGCATGGTAGGAACAGCCTCCTACAATGAGCAGTTCTTC. Residues: CASMVGTASYNEQFF. This rearrangement joins TRBV2 to TRBJ2-1; the D is unclear. Germline V gives CDR1 SNHLY, CDR2 FYNNEI. CDR3 length: 15 amino acids. The V end was cut by 7 bases, the J end by 0 bases, with 13 bases between.

This chain links TRBV27 with TRBJ1-1; D is unresolved. Trimming stripped 5 bases from V and 11 bases from J, with 24 bases between. The CDR3 contains 15 residues. Germline CDR1 reads MNHEY; CDR2 reads SMNVEV (reference sequence). The CDR3 nucleotides read TGTGCCAGCAGTCCCTTTCGTAGTGGGGAGACTAAGGCTTTCTTT. Residues: CASSPFRSGETKAFF.

The J gene is TRBJ2-2, the V gene TRBV11-2; 13 nucleotides agree with TRBD2. This CDR3 comprises 20 residues. The ends lost 2 bases at V and 4 bases at J; junction bases unmatched: 13. Germline values: CDR1 SGHAT, CDR2 FQNNGV. The CDR3 DNA reads TGTGCCAGCAGCTTACTTACCTGGACTAGCGGGAGCAAAGGCACCGGGGAGCTGTTTTTT. Protein sequence: CASSLLTWTSGSKGTGELFF.

The chain employs TRBV20-1 and TRBJ2-7; D remains ambiguous. The CDR3 covers 13 residues. Germline lookup yields CDR1 DFQATT and CDR2 SNEGSKA (reference sequence). This CDR3 reads CSAFRTSSYEQYF. CDR3 sequence (DNA): TGCAGCGCCTTTAGGACGAGCTCCTACGAGCAGTACTTC.

The sample holds a few counts of this clonotype. The chain links TRBV20-1 to TRBJ1-5, with TRBD1 as a possible D gene (5 bases). Trimming left V 1 base short and J 6 bases short, with 16 bases between. The V gene's germline CDR1 is DFQATT and CDR2 SNEGSKA (reference sequence). This CDR3 contains 15 residues. CDR3 DNA: TGCAGTGCTAGAGTGGGCAGGGATGGAAGTCAGCCCCAGCATTTT. Translation gives CSARVGRDGSQPQHF.

This clonotype was detected ten times or more. The chain uses TRBV9 and TRBJ1-5; 7 bases map to TRBD1. Losses at the gene ends were 3 bases for V and 0 bases for J; bases not matched to a gene: 3. This CDR3 has 15 residues. Germline V gene lookup returns CDR1 SGDLS and CDR2 YYNGEE. Here the CDR3 DNA reads TGTGCCAGCAGCGCGGGACAGAATAGCAATCAGCCCCAGCATTTT. Amino acid sequence: CASSAGQNSNQPQHF.

This clonotype was observed a few times. V is TRBV19 and J is TRBJ2-7, with a possible D match to TRBD1 (6 bases). V was pared by 6 bases and J by 3 bases, with 6 bases between. Germline-derived CDR1 and CDR2 are LNHDA and SQIVND (reference sequence). The CDR3 is made up of 11 amino acids. CDR3 bases: TGTGCCAGTAGGGACAGCTACGAGCAGTACTTC. Its protein is CASRDSYEQYF.

The rearrangement joins TRBV29-1 to TRBJ2-1, with 11 bases aligning to TRBD2. J was trimmed by 0 bases and V by 6 bases; bases with no gene match: 10. Per the germline V gene, CDR1 is SQVTM and CDR2 is ANQGSEA. This CDR3 is built from 17 residues. The DNA for the CDR3 is TGCAGCGTAGTTACTAGCGGGGGTTTCAGCTCCTACAATGAGCAGTTCTTC. Translating gives CSVVTSGGFSSYNEQFF.

Notes on this clonotype: A junction boundary mismatches the germline segment, possibly from a read error. V gene TRBV11-2 combines with J gene TRBJ2-3; 10 bases are shared with TRBD2. The CDR3 runs 16 residues. Germline V gene lookup returns CDR1 SGHAT and CDR2 FQNNGV. CDR3 coding DNA: TGTACCAGCAGCTTAGTACTAGCGGGAAGGGGAGATACGCAGTATTTT. Protein: CTSSLVLAGRGDTQYF.

The rearrangement joins TRBV12-3 or TRBV12-4 to TRBJ2-1, with 7 bases that match TRBD1. The junction had 6 bases not matched to a gene; V was cut back by 5 bases and J by 5 bases. There are 14 residues in the CDR3. The CDR3 loop reads CASSRQGLNNEQFF. The CDR3 DNA follows: TGTGCCAGCAGTCGACAGGGTTTGAACAATGAGCAGTTCTTC.

As to this clonotype: Possible read error: a much larger clone is one base away. The chain joins TRBV29-1 to TRBJ2-3; 10 nucleotides match TRBD2. The CDR3 runs 14 residues. Germline assignment: CDR1 SQVTM and CDR2 ANQGSEA. The V and J ends lost 6 bases and 4 bases, in that order; junction bases with no gene match: 7. CDR3 in amino acids: CSVPLAGTADTQYF. The CDR3 region has the DNA TGCAGCGTCCCACTAGCGGGAACCGCAGATACGCAGTATTTT.

This chain connects TRBV7-2 to TRBJ1-2; TRBD1 matches 9 bases. The germline gives CDR1 SGHTA, CDR2 FQGNSA. This CDR3 spans 14 amino acids. V lost 2 bases, J lost 4 bases, and 2 bases stayed unmatched. The DNA for the CDR3 is TGTGCCAGCAGCTTACAGACAGGGGGCTATGGCTACACCTTC. This encodes CASSLQTGGYGYTF.

This clonotype was counted ten times or more. This chain connects TRBV28 to TRBJ1-1, with no clear D. CDR1 and CDR2 from the germline V gene are MDHEN and SYDVKM. The CDR3 runs 13 residues. With 4 bases removed from V and 4 bases from J, the gap between germline ends came to 10 bases. The CDR3, as DNA: TGTGCCAGCAGTTACTCAGTGAGCACTGAAGCTTTCTTT. Residues: CASSYSVSTEAFF.

V gene TRBV5-1 combines with J gene TRBJ2-1; D ambiguous. V lost 1 base and J lost 6, with 8 bases in between. Per germline, CDR1 SGHRS and CDR2 YFSETQ. The CDR3 has 13 residues. CDR3 sequence: CASSLRLPNEQFF. CDR3 in DNA: TGCGCCAGCAGCTTGCGACTCCCCAATGAGCAGTTCTTC.

The DNA of the CDR3 is TGTGCCAGCAGCTTAGAGGGGTCCGACACCGGGGAGCTGTTTTTT. Protein: CASSLEGSDTGELFF. The genes are TRBV11-2 and TRBJ2-2; D is undetermined. The CDR3 is 15 amino acids. Trimming left V 0 bases short and J 3 bases short, with 8 bases between. Germline CDR1 reads SGHAT; CDR2 reads FQNNGV.

In DNA, the CDR3 is TGTGCCAGCAGTTTAATCCAGGTCAATCAGCCCCAGCATTTT. Protein product: CASSLIQVNQPQHF. The rearrangement uses TRBV12-3 or TRBV12-4 and TRBJ1-5; D unclear. The CDR3 totals 14 residues. V was clipped by 2 bases and J by 3 bases, with 8 bases between them.

This clonotype was recorded at least ten times. V and J are TRBV5-1 and TRBJ1-6, with a tentative D call TRBD1 (5 bases). The germline V and J ends were trimmed by 4 bases and 0 bases, with 11 bases remaining between them. Germline CDR1 SGHRS, CDR2 YFSETQ. The CDR3 sequence is 16 residues long. The CDR3 DNA reads TGCGCCAGCAGCCTGGGGGGGTACTCCTATAATTCACCCCTCCACTTT. It codes for CASSLGGYSYNSPLHF.